This T cell receptor (beta chain) is drawn from a study of regulatory and conventional T cells in RAG deficiency. General study points: Omenn CD25-high CD127-low cells may be activated cells, not true Tregs. In Omenn syndrome, Treg and Tconv repertoires overlapped >90%.

The method was immunoSEQ multiplex PCR; TCRdb's version includes in-frame clones alone and lacks a portion of them. In the table there are more than 40,000 clones, 90% of which are singletons. About this clone itself: What it recognizes is unknown.

Conventional CD4+ T cells were sorted from blood as CD25-low CD127-high cells. This same sample was also part of a study on regulatory T cells. In that study: Amplification used 52 TRBV primers and 13 TRBJ primers. Regulatory T cells showed the strongest V-J pair restriction and V/J gene skewing among patient repertoires.

Specimen: CD4+ effector T cells sorted from blood. The receptor was derived from a human donor in good health.

The CDR3 region has the DNA TGCGCCAGCAGCCCAGACAGGGGATTACGCGGGTACGAGCAGTACTTC. Translating gives CASSPDRGLRGYEQYF. The genes are TRBV5-1 and TRBJ2-7; 8 positions agree with TRBD1. This CDR3 is built from 16 residues. V dropped 4 bases and J dropped 4; count of bases not matched to a gene: 13. Per the germline V gene, CDR1 is SGHRS and CDR2 is YFSETQ.